The entry that follows covers one T cell receptor (beta chain) sequence. The antigen this receptor binds is unknown. No base qualities exist here, and no much larger clone lies one base off it. Receptors were amplified or captured by the immunoSEQ multiplex PCR assay. For the multiplex PCR, a mixture combining 60 forward primers for TCR Vbeta segments and 13 reverse primers for TCR Jbeta segments was used. The CDR3 region of rearranged TCR beta genes was amplified from genomic DNA with a multiplex PCR assay. On the Illumina HiSeq System, the amplified TCR beta libraries were sequenced as 87-base-pair reads. As for the original processing: Across the 700 or so repertoires, a later analysis counted 80 million or so unique TCR beta chains, roughly 11 million of which were shared by at least two donors. A nearest-neighbor algorithm error-corrected the raw reads and collapsed the reads into unique sequences, merging closely related sequences to remove PCR and sequencing errors. To assign V, D and J gene segments, CDR3 sequences were aligned to IMGT reference sequences. For a sequence to be retained, a match of at least six nucleotides was required to both a V gene segment and a J gene segment. Rearrangements were classified as productive when the CDR3 lacked stop codons and remained in frame with V and J, and all other rearrangements were classified as non-productive. Following IMGT convention, CDR3 was defined as the stretch from the second conserved V-encoded cysteine up to the conserved J-encoded phenylalanine. Sequences without an unambiguous match to a single V gene segment were excluded from the earlier analysis of 587 of the donors. In an earlier analysis of some 590 of the donors, a V segment was called functional when productive rearrangements were above 56.7%, and segregating when the standard deviation between donors exceeded 5%. A statistical classification framework was built for diagnosing cytomegalovirus status from the catalog of TCR beta chain sequences. In a later analysis, V and J genes were assigned by comparing TCR nucleotide sequences against IMGT/GENE-DB human TR gene sequences. A later analysis assigned CDR3 sequences and most-parsimonious VDJ recombination scenarios with the TCRdist pipeline. A later analysis defined each TCR beta chain by its CDR3 amino acid sequence plus V-gene family, and excluded reads lacking a unique V-gene family. A later analysis removed 600 or so highly shared, low-generation-probability nucleotide sequences to deal with suspected cross-contamination and a sequencing artifact. In a later analysis, a clonal expansion index for each public chain was calculated from normalized within-repertoire ranks of inferred template counts. In a later analysis, generation probabilities were computed using a VDJ recombination model fitted to out-of-frame rearrangements, and the results were checked against IGoR. In a later analysis, hypergeometric tests were used to score TCR-TCR, TCR-HLA and TCR-CMV co-occurrence, with a repertoire-size bias correction applied to TCR pairs. In a later analysis, false discovery rates were estimated by permuting HLA or CMV assignments 20 times. In a later analysis, co-occurring TCRs were grouped using DBSCAN, and TCRdist sequence similarity was added for clustering within HLA-allele-positive subsets. For co-occurrence clustering, repertoires with fewer than 30,000 or more than 120,000 public chains were excluded, along with about five repertoires with anomalous nucleotide sharing. Sourced from immuneACCESS, this table was stored by TCRdb with only in-frame sequences that have V and J called. A share of the clones is absent; for the studies checked, an unresolved V gene accounts for under half, and the remainder has no known explanation. V and J calls and clone size are given by that table; D and trimming were obtained from the DNA. This sample has roughly 130,000 clones in its table, and more than 55% of those were observed once. The ten largest clones take up 6.5% of the sample.

These data belong to a study of cytomegalovirus exposure and HLA in healthy donors (dated by TCRdb to about 2017). Background on the whole study: In an earlier analysis of about 560 of the donors, 276 Gb of sequence data and 100 million or so unique TCR beta sequences from roughly 200 million T cells were reported. An early release covering 500 to 750 HLA-typed donors comprised about 300 gigabases of sequencing data and around 80 million unique TCR sequences. The genetic ancestry cluster associated with self-reported Caucasian donors included 81% of the roughly 390 genotyped donors. The study was designed to test whether signatures of past pathogen exposure could be identified by cataloging public T cell receptors. The study used immunosequencing to profile the T cell repertoires of 666 subjects and linked those repertoires to cytomegalovirus serostatus. Along with the 666-subject first cohort, a separate validation cohort of about 110 different subjects was used. To predict cytomegalovirus infection status, the study combined high-throughput TCR immunosequencing, statistical association of individual TCRs with disease status, and machine learning. To study patterns of TCR occurrence, a later analysis re-analyzed previously published TCR beta repertoires from 666 donors and added high-resolution HLA genotyping. In the later analysis, no new phenotypic data were used to find candidate immune exposures; instead, reliance was placed on TCR beta sequences and their occurrence across donors. An earlier analysis of about 620 of the donors applied high-throughput TCR beta sequencing to assess whether each TCR beta V gene segment acted as functional or pseudogenic. Donor age, sex, ethnicity and CMV serostatus were compiled alongside the repertoire data. In a later genetic analysis, genome-wide SNP genotypes for about three fifths of the roughly 670 donors were used, and that subset was treated as a discovery cohort. Every discovery cohort repertoire had been produced on one sequencing platform. Class I and class II HLA loci were covered by the typing at four-digit resolution. Typing coverage differed by locus: A, B, C, DRB1 and DQB1 were typed in roughly 620-640 donors, DQA1 in approximately 520, DPA1 in 600 to 610, and DPB1 in roughly 450. About 5 DR-DQ haplotypes were handled as single units for association and clustering, since linkage in the cohort was strong. On average, around 240,000 unique TCR beta nucleotide sequences were sequenced per donor among a few hundred genotyped donors of the cohort, with roughly 18% of those sequences being non-productive. Overall study results and their limits: Several of the top co-occurrence clusters appeared to be linked to parvovirus B19, influenza, CMV and Epstein-Barr virus, according to a later analysis. In a later genetic analysis, a missense DCLRE1C variant was associated with V-gene and J-gene trimming of TCR beta chains, and the association was replicated in an independent cohort. A group of highly shared sequence variants was considered likely to be a technical artifact of the sequencing pipeline. Some IMGT-functional V segments, including TRBV6-2 and TRBV6-3, could not be told apart with the 87-base-pair reads, so those segments were excluded. The classifier was reported to diagnose cytomegalovirus status with high specificity and sensitivity in both the original cohort and the validation cohort. According to a later analysis, TCR association rates differed among HLA loci, with DRB1 alleles showing the most associated TCRs and HLA-C alleles showing the fewest. A total of about 180 TCR beta chains were listed by the study as associated with cytomegalovirus. In this cohort, only TCR beta chains were sequenced, and detectable features were limited by the absence of alpha or paired-chain data. It was suggested by the authors that the approach could potentially be generalized to other disease states and immunological phenotypes. Roughly uniform sequencing depth across donors was assumed in presence/absence analyses, although this assumption may not hold. Strong co-occurrence of HLA alleles, especially DR and DQ, made assigning TCR associations to individual alleles difficult. In a later analysis, most CMV-associated TCR beta chains were found to appear HLA-restricted, with HLA associations seemingly driven largely by CMV exposure. An earlier analysis of 587 of the donors showed that most TCR beta V segments appeared in productive rearrangements either about 87% or about 30% of the time, which broadly matched IMGT annotations. A later genetic analysis reported fewer N-insertions in productive TCRs among donors in an Asian-associated ancestry cluster than the roughly 650-donor mean. A further reported finding was that TCR beta sequences accurately predicted the HLA-A and HLA-B alleles for most subjects in the first cohort. Specific HLA alleles were associated with 15,000 to 20,000 TCR beta sequences at a false discovery rate of 0.05 in a later analysis. CMV serostatus was the only immune exposure information available for the cohort. The earlier analysis of some 560 of the donors excluded approximately 15 rarely observed V segments, including chromosome 9 orphons, because counts were too low. A few of the identified cytomegalovirus-associated TCR beta chains were confirmed in vitro to be specific for cytomegalovirus antigens. Correlated functional status among segregating V segments might reflect linkage disequilibrium, but an unknown experimental factor could not be ruled out. Across donors, most TCR sequences were observed very rarely, whereas some public TCRs were present in many individuals. Because HLA typing was unavailable for some donors at each locus, only the typed subset was used in association tests. In a later analysis, HLA-associated TCR beta chains were found to be more clonally expanded and to have lower generation probabilities than equally common non-associated chains.

Including the terminal cysteine and phenylalanine, the CDR3 comprises 12 residues. Of the read, only the CDR3 DNA is kept; its 36 bases are in frame from base 1. V and J are truncated by 4 bases and 4 bases respectively, leaving an intervening sequence of 7 bases. Sequences MDHEN (CDR1) and SYDVKM (CDR2) are obtained from the germline V gene. The cohort was made up of under 800 healthy bone marrow donors. Cohort members were all nominally healthy when sampled, although unrecorded immune exposures were likely present. The donor was CMV seronegative and belonged to the group of 352 seronegative cohort members. A peripheral blood sample was provided by each donor, and peripheral blood mononuclear cells were used for TCR beta sequencing. The Qiagen DNeasy Blood Extraction Kit was used to extract genomic DNA from the blood cell samples.

Here the chain combines TRBV28 and TRBJ1-2, and TRBD1 may be the D gene, going by 5 matching bases. This TCR was sampled from a woman aged 55-69 years in good health and CMV-seronegative. Sequences were obtained from PBMCs. In nucleotide form, the sequence is TGTGCCAGCAGTTGGGGGGTCTATGGCTACACCTTC. Its protein reads: CASSWGVYGYTF.